The clone carrying this TCR beta chain was recorded many times. Its antigen is undetermined. Each CDR3 protein is one row after TCRdb ran MiXCR on the RACE reads. The sample carries tens of thousands of distinct CDR3 sequences, approximately 10% recorded once. This specimen belongs to a study of human T cells and chemical hapten exposure. The study, taken as a whole, reports: It was expanded TCRs that formed significantly more large CDR3 similarity clusters than controls did.

Germline V gene data show CDR1 as SNHLY and CDR2 as FYNNEI. The CDR3 length is 15 residues. V gave up 3 bases and J gave up 4 bases; unmatched junction bases: 7. Time point of the sample: patch test 2, 6 weeks after DPC sensitization. Treatment: therapeutic diphenylcyclopropenone sensitization with weekly scalp DPC. Sequences were derived from whole blood, sampled in connection with sensitization to the hapten diphenylcyclopropenone (DPC). This sequence joins TRBV2 and TRBJ2-7; TRBD1 matches at 9 bases. The sequence derives from a woman in her forties or fifties with alopecia areata. Some clones in this sample may be carry-over from other donors' samples. CDR3 sequence reads: CASSEEQGAGYEQYF. In nucleotides, the CDR3 is TGTGCCAGCAGTGAGGAACAGGGGGCAGGGTACGAGCAGTACTTC. The full variable domain, in which reference TRBV2 and TRBJ2-7 provide the parts outside the CDR3, is EPEVTQTPSHQVTQMGQEVILRCVPISNHLYFYWYRQILGQKVEFLVSFYNNEISEKSEIFDDQFSVERPDGSNFTLKIRSTKLEDSAMYFCASSEEQGAGYEQYFGPGTRLTVT.